This T cell receptor beta chain was identified in a study of vaccination and CD4 T cells after COVID-19. For the study at large: Participants were administered two doses of either the BNT162b2 or the mRNA-1273 vaccine. Investigators took post-vaccine samples a median 72 days after dose two, within a range of 14 to 241.

Treatment in this sample: roughly 10-day PBMC culture with coronavirus spike peptide pools or control peptides (ViraFEST assay). One should note that the unexposed donor's CD4+ T cells were collected before the COVID-19 pandemic (2011-2018). Trimming removed 2 bases from V and 0 bases from J; junction bases left unmatched: 4. This CDR3 spans 16 amino acids. Germline CDR1 reads LGHDT; CDR2 reads YNNKEL (reference sequence). About this clonotype itself: Its target is unknown.

The Oncomine TCR Beta short-read assay sequenced DNA from cultured CD4+ T cells. The template was genomic DNA from cultured CD4+ T cells. One entry per CDR3 protein, called by TCRdb with MiXCR from the PCR reads. Of 9,000 to 10,000 distinct CDR3 sequences in the sample, about a third were seen once. The chain joins TRBV3-1 to TRBJ2-3, with 8 bases that match TRBD1. The TCR sequence derives from a human donor in good health. Material for sequencing was CD4+ T cells from blood, cultured in vitro. Here the CDR3 DNA reads TGTGCCAGCAGCCAATGGGACAGGAGCAGCACAGATACGCAGTATTTT. Residues: CASSQWDRSSTDTQYF.